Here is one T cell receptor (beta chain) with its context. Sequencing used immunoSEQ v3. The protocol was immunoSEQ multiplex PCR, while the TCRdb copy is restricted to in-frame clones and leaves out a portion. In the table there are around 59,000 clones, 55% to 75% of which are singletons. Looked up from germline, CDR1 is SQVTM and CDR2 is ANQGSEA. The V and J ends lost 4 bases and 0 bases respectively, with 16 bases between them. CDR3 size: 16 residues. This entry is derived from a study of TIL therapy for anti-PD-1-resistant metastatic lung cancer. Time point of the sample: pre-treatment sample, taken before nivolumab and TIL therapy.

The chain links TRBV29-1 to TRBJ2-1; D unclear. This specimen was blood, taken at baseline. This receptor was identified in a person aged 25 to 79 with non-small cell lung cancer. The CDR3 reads CSVVSQAESSYNEQFF. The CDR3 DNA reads TGCAGCGTTGTCAGTCAGGCCGAGAGCTCCTACAATGAGCAGTTCTTC.